The rows below give T cell receptor beta chains drawn from one sample of a study of spatial heterogeneity in lung cancer. TCRdb processed the 5' RACE reads anew with MiXCR; each CDR3 protein has one entry. The repertoire consists of around 92,000 distinct CDR3 sequences, with approximately 12% occurring once and the leading ten covering 35% to 50%. Sequences were derived from PBMCs, sampled at surgery. These receptors all stem from a male donor with early-stage non-small cell lung cancer. Each CDR3 is given with its conserved first and last residue. Clone size appears in some rows only: once, few, many, or a class for an expanded clone.

V	J	size	CDR3
TRBV12-3/TRBV12-4	TRBJ1-2	few	CASSLDRANYGYTF
TRBV12-3/TRBV12-4	TRBJ2-3	NA	CASSIIDTQYF
TRBV3-1	TRBJ1-2	NA	CASSQSLDYTF
TRBV29-1	TRBJ1-2	few	CSVDGPKGFGYTF
TRBV7-2	TRBJ2-1	NA	CASSLGLGNGQFF
TRBV5-6	TRBJ2-1	many	CASKGWTGGGEQFF
TRBV7-9	TRBJ2-1	many	CASSLNRDSEQFF
TRBV28	TRBJ1-6	NA	CASSSLGPIDNSPLHF
TRBV20-1	TRBJ2-2	NA	CSASISGRAGTGELFF
TRBV7-9	TRBJ2-7	few	CASQVRTGSGYEQYF
TRBV12-3/TRBV12-4	TRBJ1-4	few	CASSLYRESANEKLFF
TRBV20-1	TRBJ2-1	many	CSATDSSYNEQFF
TRBV5-1	TRBJ2-3	few	CASSSGTFTDTQYF
TRBV7-9	TRBJ1-4	NA	CASSLARTGITNEKLFF
TRBV24-1	TRBJ2-1	few	CATSQADYNEQFF
TRBV6-2/TRBV6-3	TRBJ2-7	NA	CASSDARLAGNYEQYF
TRBV7-2	TRBJ2-7	few	CASSSMDRGDEQYF